Included here is one T cell receptor (beta chain) sequence, with context. The data stem from a study of blood T cell repertoires in COVID-19. For the study at large: COVID-19 samples collected from the United States, Italy and Spain covered acute and convalescent phases. From T cells, B-cell-depleted T cells, or PBMCs came the material, which was cDNA or gDNA.

Per the study methods: It was from reference gene primer amplification that nucleated cell counts were estimated. Produced via immunoSEQ multiplex PCR; TCRdb's table is partial and in-frame only. The V and J calls and the clone size are those of that table, but D and trimming were determined from the DNA. The table includes tens of thousands of clones, around 78% detected once. This CDR3 is built from 16 residues. CDR1 and CDR2 (germline): SNHLY, FYNNEI. J lost 8 bases, V lost 6 bases, and 15 bases had no gene match. The material sequenced was peripheral blood. The J gene is TRBJ1-4, the V gene TRBV2; 7 bases fit TRBD1. This clonotype was sampled from a human donor in a cohort sampled during active COVID-19. CDR3 sequence reads: CASSGPTGASGEKLFF. The CDR3 bases are TGTGCCAGCAGCGGGCCTACAGGGGCTTCAGGGGAAAAACTGTTTTTT.